This T cell receptor (beta chain) is drawn from a study of CD8 T cells in Susac syndrome. The CDR3 length is 12 residues. CDR1 and CDR2 from the germline V gene are MNHEY and SMNVEV (reference sequence). The ends were cut back, 8 bases at V and 8 bases at J, with 15 bases in the middle. Reverse transcription of about 0.45 to 1 ug RNA used random hexamers. In TCRdb, the immunoSEQ multiplex PCR reads were re-called with MiXCR into one record per CDR3 protein. The sample includes 250,000 to 300,000 distinct CDR3 sequences, roughly 84% of them seen just once. CD8+ and CD4+ blood T cells underwent TCR beta sequencing.

The specimen sequenced was CD8+ T cells from PBMCs. This receptor was obtained from a human donor with multiple sclerosis. V is TRBV27 and J is TRBJ1-2; tentatively, D is TRBD1 (6 bases). The CDR3 DNA reads as TGTGCCAGCTGGACCTTCAGGGGAGGCTACACCTTC. Its protein is CASWTFRGGYTF.